The 25 T cell receptor beta chains presented below share a single source sample, sequenced in a study of T-cell memory formation after mild COVID-19. TCRdb reprocessed the 5' RACE reads via MiXCR and lists one record per CDR3 protein. The data show 200,000 to 250,000 distinct CDR3 sequences, roughly 27% seen once. Input material: PBMCs or a T cell subset sorted from them (not recorded which). The receptors were gathered from an adult woman who had mild COVID-19 (a few samples of this study predate the infection). Cell type and time point are not known.

The gene calls are TRBV4-1 and TRBJ2-7, with TRBD2 identical over 10 bases. Germline V gives CDR1 MGHRA, CDR2 YSYEKL. This CDR3 has 16 residues. Trimming cost V 5 bases and J 2 bases; bases outside gene matches: 9. The CDR3 sequence: CASSAYFSGGAYEQYF. The CDR3, as DNA: TGCGCCAGCAGCGCTTACTTCAGCGGGGGGGCCTACGAGCAGTACTTC.

This clonotype was counted only a few times. V is TRBV6-4 and J is TRBJ1-5; no reliable D call. Germline values: CDR1 MRHNA, CDR2 SNTAGT. V gave up 3 bases and J gave up 4 bases, with 10 bases separating them. CDR3 size: 14 residues. The CDR3 region is CASSEIAGNQPQHF. DNA for the CDR3: TGTGCCAGCAGTGAGATCGCGGGAAATCAGCCCCAGCATTTT.

The chain carries TRBV27 and TRBJ2-7, with D perhaps assigned TRBD1 or TRBD2 (5 bases each). V was pared by 6 bases and J by 5 bases, with 8 bases between. The germline V gene has CDR1 MNHEY and CDR2 SMNVEV (reference sequence). CDR3 length: 11 amino acids. The CDR3 DNA reads TGTGCCAGCAGCTGGGGGAACGAGCAGTACTTC. Translating gives CASSWGNEQYF.

The chain uses TRBV11-3 and TRBJ2-5, with D possibly matching TRBD1 (8 bases). CDR1 and CDR2 (germline): SGHNT, YENEEA. This CDR3 has 16 amino acids. The germline V and J ends were trimmed by 5 bases and 5 bases, with 21 bases remaining between them. The CDR3 DNA is TGTGCCAGCAGCATCGGACAGGGAGGGATCATCGAGACCCAGTACTTC. Its translation is CASSIGQGGIIETQYF.

The V and J genes are TRBV21-1 and TRBJ2-3; no check of the table's D call, TRBD1, against the DNA was made. TRBV21-1 corresponds to a pseudogene. CDR3 size: 16 residues. The CDR3 here is CASSKGQGERTDTQYF. In DNA, the CDR3 is TGTGCCAGCAGCAAAGGACAGGGCGAACGCACAGATACGCAGTATTTT.

This clonotype was observed a few times. V and J are TRBV5-1 and TRBJ2-7, with unresolved D. Between the trimmed V and J ends, which lost 4 bases and 0 bases, there was a span of 11 bases. CDR3 length: 14 residues. From germline, CDR1 is SGHRS and CDR2 YFSETQ. CDR3 loop: CASSPTDFSYEQYF. The CDR3 coding sequence is TGCGCCAGCAGCCCGACGGATTTCTCCTACGAGCAGTACTTC. The full variable domain, its missing parts supplied by reference TRBV5-1 and TRBJ2-7, is KAGVTQTPRYLIKTRGQQVTLSCSPISGHRSVSWYQQTPGQGLQFLFEYFSETQRNKGNFPGRFSGRQFSNSRSEMNVSTLELGDSALYLCASSPTDFSYEQYFGPGTRLTVT.

The chain employs TRBV5-1 and TRBJ2-7; D possibly corresponds to TRBD2 (6 bases). V was cut by 0 bases and J by 5 bases, with 12 bases left in between. The CDR3 totals 14 residues. Germline CDR1 is SGHRS and CDR2 is YFSETQ. CDR3 in DNA: TGCGCCAGCAGCTTGGCCGGGGGTCCCCACGAGCAGTACTTC. Protein sequence: CASSLAGGPHEQYF.

V usage is TRBV7-2 and J usage is TRBJ2-5; TRBD1 might be the D (6 bases). V gave up 5 bases and J gave up 5 bases, with 18 bases separating them. The CDR3 runs 15 residues. The germline V gene encodes CDR1 SGHTA and CDR2 FQGNSA. The CDR3: CASSAPWTVRETQYF. CDR3 bases: TGTGCCAGCAGCGCCCCTTGGACAGTTCGGGAGACCCAGTACTTC.

This chain uses TRBV6-5 with TRBJ2-3; 9 nucleotides agree with TRBD2. V was pared by 0 bases and J by 4 bases, with 8 bases of the junction left unmatched. Germline V gene data show CDR1 as MNHEY and CDR2 as SVGAGI. The CDR3 is 17 amino acids. CDR3 sequence reads: CASSYSGGGGGADTQYF. The CDR3 DNA is TGTGCCAGCAGTTACTCTGGCGGGGGGGGGGGAGCAGATACGCAGTATTTT.

This clonotype is a singleton in its sample. The chain is built from TRBV7-2 and TRBJ2-3; TRBD2 agrees at 9 bases. Germline assignment: CDR1 SGHTA and CDR2 FQGNSA. Losses at the gene ends were 3 bases for V and 3 bases for J; bases not matched to a gene: 7. The CDR3 is 16 residues long. The CDR3 DNA follows: TGTGCCAGCAGCTTGGGGTTAACTAGCGGGACAGATACGCAGTATTTT. Protein product: CASSLGLTSGTDTQYF. The full variable domain, in which reference TRBV7-2 and TRBJ2-3 provide the parts outside the CDR3, is GAGVSQSPSNKVTEKGKDVELRCDPISGHTALYWYRQSLGQGLEFLIYFQGNSAPDKSGLPSDRFSAERTGGSVSTLTIQRTQQEDSAVYLCASSLGLTSGTDTQYFGPGTRLTVL.

The chain uses TRBV20-1 and TRBJ1-2; tentative D call: TRBD1 (6 bases). Germline V gene data show CDR1 as DFQATT and CDR2 as SNEGSKA (reference sequence). The V end was cut by 3 bases, the J end by 5 bases, with 16 bases between. This CDR3 has 14 residues. CDR3 bases: TGCAGTGCTAGTCAGGGGATGGGGACTTATGGCTACACCTTC. Translation gives CSASQGMGTYGYTF.

This clonotype was found a few times. The chain links TRBV18 to TRBJ1-2; TRBD1 agrees at 7 bases. After removal of 5 bases from V and 3 bases from J, the junction contained 6 bases not matched to a gene. Germline V gene sequence: CDR1 KGHSH, CDR2 LQKENI. The CDR3 spans 14 residues. The CDR3 DNA follows: TGTGCCAGCTCAACTTTAACAGGGGACTATGGCTACACCTTC. This gives the protein CASSTLTGDYGYTF.

This clonotype occurred a few times. The chain carries TRBV7-9 and TRBJ2-5, with D perhaps TRBD1 (5 bases). The length of the CDR3 is 13 residues. The germline gives CDR1 SEHNR, CDR2 FQNEAQ (reference sequence). V was cut by 2 bases and J by 5 bases, with 9 bases left in between. In nucleotides, the CDR3 is TGTGCCAGCAGCTTAACGGACATGGAGACCCAGTACTTC. Translation: CASSLTDMETQYF.

The CDR3 protein is CASSLGTGRQETQYF. In nucleotides, the CDR3 is TGCGCCAGCAGCTTGGGGACAGGGCGCCAAGAGACCCAGTACTTC. The chain combines TRBV5-1 with TRBJ2-5; 8 nucleotides align to TRBD1. CDR3 length equals 15 residues. CDR1 and CDR2 (germline): SGHRS, YFSETQ. After removal of 0 bases from V and 1 base from J, the junction contained 2 bases not matched to a gene.

This clonotype has a handful of counts. The V and J genes are TRBV15 and TRBJ2-3; perhaps TRBD2 as D (6 bases). The length of the CDR3 is 17 residues. The germline V gene encodes CDR1 LNHNV and CDR2 YYDKDF (reference sequence). Trimming removed 0 bases at V and 0 bases at J, with 13 bases between. The CDR3 DNA follows: TGTGCCACCAGCAGAGACGGTAGCGGCCATAGCACAGATACGCAGTATTTT. It codes for CATSRDGSGHSTDTQYF.

Concerning this clonotype itself: The junction differs from germline at one of its ends, possibly a read error. The gene calls are TRBV9 and TRBJ2-7; tentative D call: TRBD2 (6 bases). From germline, CDR1 is SGDLS and CDR2 YYNGEE. The CDR3 is made up of 11 amino acids. This CDR3 reads CASSAETGGKF. In DNA, the CDR3 is TGTGCCAGCAGCGCCGAGACCGGAGGGAAGTTC.

The chain joins TRBV28 to TRBJ2-7; D possibly matches TRBD1 or TRBD2 (5 bases each). V was pared by 2 bases and J by 0 bases, with 8 bases between. The germline V gene encodes CDR1 MDHEN and CDR2 SYDVKM. The CDR3 covers 14 residues. The DNA for the CDR3 is TGTGCCAGCAGTTTAGGGGGAACCTCCTACGAGCAGTACTTC. It translates to CASSLGGTSYEQYF.

V and J are TRBV7-8 and TRBJ2-1; D call uncertain. Trimming shortened V by 5 bases and J by 8 bases, and 13 bases separated the two germline ends. The CDR3 is 13 amino acids. Per the germline V gene, CDR1 is SGHVS and CDR2 is FQNEAQ. CDR3 nucleotides: TGTGCCAGCAGCCCCGTACTGCTGCATGAGCAGTTCTTC. The encoded protein is CASSPVLLHEQFF.

The V gene is TRBV4-2, the J gene TRBJ2-1; TRBD2 aligns across 12 bases. The CDR3 spans 16 residues. The germline V gene has CDR1 LGHNA and CDR2 YNFKEQ. V lost 5 bases, J lost 7 bases, and 9 bases stayed unmatched. CDR3 in amino acids: CASSKPSGGAENEQFF. The CDR3 DNA follows: TGTGCCAGCAGCAAGCCTAGCGGGGGGGCGGAGAATGAGCAGTTCTTC.

This clonotype was seen a handful of times. The genes are TRBV7-6 and TRBJ2-2; D is uncertain. The CDR3 extends over 12 amino acids. Germline V gives CDR1 SGHVS, CDR2 FNYEAQ. V was shortened by 5 bases and J by 5 bases, with 6 bases between the two germline ends. The CDR3 DNA is TGTGCCAGCAGCCCTATTACCGGGGAGCTGTTTTTT. Amino acid sequence: CASSPITGELFF.

This clonotype turned up a few times. V usage is TRBV18 and J usage is TRBJ1-2; D ambiguous. Per germline, CDR1 KGHSH and CDR2 LQKENI. Trimming removed 3 bases from V and 8 bases from J, with 16 bases in between. The CDR3 consists of 14 residues. Written as DNA, the CDR3 is TGTGCCAGCTCACCGGGCGTGCCGGGGTCCGGCTACACCTTC. Translated, it gives CASSPGVPGSGYTF.

This clonotype was counted between two and nine times. The CDR3 is CASKTAGSNQPQHF. In DNA, the CDR3 is TGTGCCAGCAAGACGGCCGGTAGCAATCAGCCCCAGCATTTT. The rearrangement links TRBV12-3 or TRBV12-4 to TRBJ1-5, with D uncertain. The germline V and J ends were trimmed by 7 bases and 0 bases, with 10 bases remaining between them. The length of the CDR3 is 14 residues.

The chain joins TRBV12-3 or TRBV12-4 to TRBJ2-4; TRBD2 might be the D (5 bases). CDR3 length: 14 residues. Trimming took off 7 bases at V and 3 bases at J, with 13 bases between the two ends. The CDR3 loop is CASNLGLGKNIQYF. CDR3 DNA sequence: TGTGCCAGCAACCTAGGACTGGGCAAAAACATTCAGTACTTC.

There are many counts of this clonotype. This chain joins TRBV2 and TRBJ2-7; TRBD2 matches at 10 bases. In germline, CDR1 is SNHLY, CDR2 FYNNEI. Unmatched junction bases numbered 2, after V lost 4 bases and J lost 2 bases. The CDR3 consists of 14 residues. The CDR3 bases are TGTGCCAGCAGTGTAGGGACTAGCGCCTACGAGCAGTACTTC. Translating it yields CASSVGTSAYEQYF.

J is TRBJ2-7 and V is TRBV7-2; 10 bases align to TRBD2. V gave up 6 bases and J gave up 6 bases; unmatched junction bases: 5. The CDR3 is made up of 13 amino acids. Germline assignment: CDR1 SGHTA and CDR2 FQGNSA. CDR3 nucleotide sequence: TGTGCCAGCAGTCCTCTAGCGGGAGCCGAGCAGTACTTC. Amino acid sequence: CASSPLAGAEQYF.